This T cell receptor beta chain was profiled in a study of Ad26.COV2.S vaccination and SARS-CoV-2 variants. Study-level information: Once, or twice with 56 days between doses, Ad26.COV2.S was given intramuscularly. Whole-study results and caveats: Spike-specific TCR breadth in vaccine recipients exceeded that seen in placebo recipients.

The treatment: about 20 received Ad26.COV2.S at low or high dose, single or two shots; 5 received placebo; per-sample allocation not given. All samples were drawn on day 63, counting from the first vaccine or placebo injection. About this clone itself: Its antigen is as yet unknown.

Some clones are missing from TCRdb's copy, which holds only in-frame ones; the method was immunoSEQ multiplex PCR. The repertoire has roughly 420,000 clones, roughly 90% of them found once; the top ten carry about 3.6%. Trimming left V 4 bases short and J 1 base short, with 19 bases between. Per the germline V gene, CDR1 is LGHDT and CDR2 is YNNKEL (reference sequence). The CDR3 length is 17 residues. Here the sequenced sample was peripheral blood, taken in a trial of Ad26.COV2.S vaccine versus placebo. This chain links TRBV3-1 (or the pseudogene TRBV3-2) with TRBJ2-5; D might be TRBD2 (6 bases). The sequence was collected from a person between 18 and 65 years old who received the Ad26.COV2.S COVID-19 vaccine or a placebo. The CDR3 spells CASSPNGGRKPQETQYF. CDR3 coding DNA: TGTGCCAGCAGCCCTAACGGGGGTAGGAAGCCCCAAGAGACCCAGTACTTC.